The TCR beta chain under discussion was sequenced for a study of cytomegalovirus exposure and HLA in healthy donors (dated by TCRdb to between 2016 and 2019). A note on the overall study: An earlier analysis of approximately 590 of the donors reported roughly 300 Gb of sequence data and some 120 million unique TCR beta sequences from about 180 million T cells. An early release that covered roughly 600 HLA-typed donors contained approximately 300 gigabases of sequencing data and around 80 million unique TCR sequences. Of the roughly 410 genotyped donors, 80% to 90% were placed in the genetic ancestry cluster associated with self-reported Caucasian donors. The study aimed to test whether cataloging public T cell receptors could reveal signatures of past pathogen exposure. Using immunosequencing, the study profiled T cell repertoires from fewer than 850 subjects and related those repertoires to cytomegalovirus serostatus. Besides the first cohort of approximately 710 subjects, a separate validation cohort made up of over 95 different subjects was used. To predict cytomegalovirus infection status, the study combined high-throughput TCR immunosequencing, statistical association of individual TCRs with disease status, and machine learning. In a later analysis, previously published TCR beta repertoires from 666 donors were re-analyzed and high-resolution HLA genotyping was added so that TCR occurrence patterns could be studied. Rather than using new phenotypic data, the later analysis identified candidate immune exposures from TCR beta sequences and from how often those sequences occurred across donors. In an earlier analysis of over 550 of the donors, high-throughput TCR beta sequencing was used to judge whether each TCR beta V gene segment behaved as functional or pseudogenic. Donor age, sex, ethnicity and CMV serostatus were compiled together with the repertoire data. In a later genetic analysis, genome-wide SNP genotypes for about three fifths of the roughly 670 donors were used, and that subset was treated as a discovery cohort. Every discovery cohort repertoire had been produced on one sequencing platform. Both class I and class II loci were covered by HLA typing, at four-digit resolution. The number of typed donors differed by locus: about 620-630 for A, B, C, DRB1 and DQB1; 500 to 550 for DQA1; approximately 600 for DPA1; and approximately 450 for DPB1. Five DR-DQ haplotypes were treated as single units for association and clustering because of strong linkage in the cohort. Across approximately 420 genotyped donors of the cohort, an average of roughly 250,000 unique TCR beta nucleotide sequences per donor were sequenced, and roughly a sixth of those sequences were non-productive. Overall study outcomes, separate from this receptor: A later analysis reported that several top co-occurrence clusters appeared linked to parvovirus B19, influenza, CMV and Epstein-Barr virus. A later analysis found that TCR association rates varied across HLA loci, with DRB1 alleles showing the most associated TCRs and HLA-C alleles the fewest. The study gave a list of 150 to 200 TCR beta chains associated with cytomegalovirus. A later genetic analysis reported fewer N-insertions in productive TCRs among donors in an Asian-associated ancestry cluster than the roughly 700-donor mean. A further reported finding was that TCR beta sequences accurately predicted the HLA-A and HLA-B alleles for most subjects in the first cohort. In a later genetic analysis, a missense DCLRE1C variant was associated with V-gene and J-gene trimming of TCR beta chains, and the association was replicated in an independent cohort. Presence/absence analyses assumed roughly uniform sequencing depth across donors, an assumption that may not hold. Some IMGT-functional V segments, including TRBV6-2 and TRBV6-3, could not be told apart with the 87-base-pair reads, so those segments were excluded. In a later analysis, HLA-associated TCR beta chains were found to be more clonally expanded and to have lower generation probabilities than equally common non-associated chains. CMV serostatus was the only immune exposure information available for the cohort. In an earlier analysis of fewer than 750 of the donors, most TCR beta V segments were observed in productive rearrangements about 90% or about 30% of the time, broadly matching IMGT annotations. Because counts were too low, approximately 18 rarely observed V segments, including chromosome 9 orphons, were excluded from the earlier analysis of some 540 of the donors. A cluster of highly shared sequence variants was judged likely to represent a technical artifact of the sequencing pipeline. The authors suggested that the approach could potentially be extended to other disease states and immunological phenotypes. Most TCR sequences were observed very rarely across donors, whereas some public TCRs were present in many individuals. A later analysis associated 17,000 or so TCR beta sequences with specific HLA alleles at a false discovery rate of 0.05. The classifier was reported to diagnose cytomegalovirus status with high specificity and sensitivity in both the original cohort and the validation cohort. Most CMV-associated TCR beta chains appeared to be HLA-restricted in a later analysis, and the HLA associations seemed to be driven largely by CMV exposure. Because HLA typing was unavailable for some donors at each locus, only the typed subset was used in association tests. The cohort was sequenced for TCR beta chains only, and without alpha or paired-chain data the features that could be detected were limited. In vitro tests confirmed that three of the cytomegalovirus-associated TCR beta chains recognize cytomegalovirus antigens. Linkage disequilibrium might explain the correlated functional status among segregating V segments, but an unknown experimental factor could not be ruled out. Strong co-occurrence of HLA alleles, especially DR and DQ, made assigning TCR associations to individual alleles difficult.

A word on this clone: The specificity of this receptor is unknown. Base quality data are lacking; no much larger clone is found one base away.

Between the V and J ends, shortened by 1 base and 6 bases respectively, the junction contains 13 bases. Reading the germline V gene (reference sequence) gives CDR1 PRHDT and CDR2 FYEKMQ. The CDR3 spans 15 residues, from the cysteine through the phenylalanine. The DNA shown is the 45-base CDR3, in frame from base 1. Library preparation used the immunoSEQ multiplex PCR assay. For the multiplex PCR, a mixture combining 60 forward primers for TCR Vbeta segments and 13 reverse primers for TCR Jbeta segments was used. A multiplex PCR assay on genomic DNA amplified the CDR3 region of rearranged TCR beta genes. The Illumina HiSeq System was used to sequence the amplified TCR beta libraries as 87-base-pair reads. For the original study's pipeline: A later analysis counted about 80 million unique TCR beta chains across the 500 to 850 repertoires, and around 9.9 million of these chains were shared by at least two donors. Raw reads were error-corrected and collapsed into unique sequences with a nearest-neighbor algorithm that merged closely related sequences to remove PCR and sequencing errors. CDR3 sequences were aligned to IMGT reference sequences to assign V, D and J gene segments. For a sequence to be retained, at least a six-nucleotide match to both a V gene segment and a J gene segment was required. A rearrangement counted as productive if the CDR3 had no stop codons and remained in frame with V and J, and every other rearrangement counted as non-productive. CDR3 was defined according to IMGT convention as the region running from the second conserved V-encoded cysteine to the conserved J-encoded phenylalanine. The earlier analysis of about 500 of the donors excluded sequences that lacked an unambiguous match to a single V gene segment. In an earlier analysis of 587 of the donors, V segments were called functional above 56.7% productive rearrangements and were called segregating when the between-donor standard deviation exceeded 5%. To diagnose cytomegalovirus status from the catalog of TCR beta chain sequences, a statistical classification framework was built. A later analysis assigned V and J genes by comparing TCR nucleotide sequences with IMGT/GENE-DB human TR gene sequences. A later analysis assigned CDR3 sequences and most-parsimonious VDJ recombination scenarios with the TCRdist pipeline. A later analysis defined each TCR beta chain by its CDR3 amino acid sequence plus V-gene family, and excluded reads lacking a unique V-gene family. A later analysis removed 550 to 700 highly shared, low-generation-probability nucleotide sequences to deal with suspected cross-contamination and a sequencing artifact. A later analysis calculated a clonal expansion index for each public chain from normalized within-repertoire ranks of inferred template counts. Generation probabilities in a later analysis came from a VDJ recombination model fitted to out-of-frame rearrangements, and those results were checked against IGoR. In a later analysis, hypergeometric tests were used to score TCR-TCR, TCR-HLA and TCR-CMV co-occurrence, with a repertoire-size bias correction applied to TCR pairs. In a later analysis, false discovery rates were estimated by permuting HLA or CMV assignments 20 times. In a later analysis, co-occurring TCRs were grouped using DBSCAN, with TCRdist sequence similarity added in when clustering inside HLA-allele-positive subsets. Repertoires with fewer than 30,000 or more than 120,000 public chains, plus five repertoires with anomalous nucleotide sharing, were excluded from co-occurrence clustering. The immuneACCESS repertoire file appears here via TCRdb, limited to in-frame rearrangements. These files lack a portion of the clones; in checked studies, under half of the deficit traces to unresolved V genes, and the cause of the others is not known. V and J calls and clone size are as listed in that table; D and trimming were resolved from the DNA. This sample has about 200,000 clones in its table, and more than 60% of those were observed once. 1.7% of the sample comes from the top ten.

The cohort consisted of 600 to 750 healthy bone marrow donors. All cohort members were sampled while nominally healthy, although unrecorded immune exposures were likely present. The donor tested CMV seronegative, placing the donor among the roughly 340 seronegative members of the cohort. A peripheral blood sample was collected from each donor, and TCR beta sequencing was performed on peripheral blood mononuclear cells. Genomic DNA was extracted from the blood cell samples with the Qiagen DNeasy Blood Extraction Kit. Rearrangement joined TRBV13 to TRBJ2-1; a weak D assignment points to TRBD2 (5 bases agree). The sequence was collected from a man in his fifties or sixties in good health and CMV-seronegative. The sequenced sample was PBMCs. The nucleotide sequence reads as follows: TGTGCCAGCAGCTTAGTGGTAGCGCCATTCAATGAGCAGTTCTTC. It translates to CASSLVVAPFNEQFF.